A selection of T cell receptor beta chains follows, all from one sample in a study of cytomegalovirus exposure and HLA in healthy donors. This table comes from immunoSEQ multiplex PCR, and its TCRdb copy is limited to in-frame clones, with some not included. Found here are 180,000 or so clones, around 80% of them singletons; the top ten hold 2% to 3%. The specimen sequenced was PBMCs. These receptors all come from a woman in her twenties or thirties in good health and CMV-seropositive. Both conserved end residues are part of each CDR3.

cdr3_aa: CASSGTGGTYGYTF; v_call: TRBV2; j_call: TRBJ1-2
cdr3_aa: CASSDHDRVSGYTF; v_call: TRBV10-2; j_call: TRBJ1-2
cdr3_aa: CASSAPAGGRADTQYF; v_call: TRBV10-2; j_call: TRBJ2-3
cdr3_aa: CASSLFGRAPDTQYF; v_call: TRBV27; j_call: TRBJ2-3
cdr3_aa: CASSLDPAPYNEQFF; v_call: TRBV11-2; j_call: TRBJ2-1
cdr3_aa: CASKRGQASGGPQHF; v_call: TRBV21-1; j_call: TRBJ1-5
cdr3_aa: CASSPPARGQPQHF; v_call: TRBV27; j_call: TRBJ1-5
cdr3_aa: CASSLGRDRYSYEQYF; v_call: TRBV5-1; j_call: TRBJ2-7
cdr3_aa: CASRTSGGYNEQFF; v_call: TRBV13; j_call: TRBJ2-1
cdr3_aa: CASSFRTGTGNTIYF; v_call: TRBV5-6; j_call: TRBJ1-3
cdr3_aa: CASSIQGGFRDEQYF; v_call: TRBV19; j_call: TRBJ2-7
cdr3_aa: CASRPITSGGTSADTQYF; v_call: TRBV11-2; j_call: TRBJ2-3
cdr3_aa: CSARGGGGYSF; v_call: TRBV20-1; j_call: TRBJ1-2
cdr3_aa: CASRPTLGGSGNTIYF; v_call: TRBV7-8; j_call: TRBJ1-3
cdr3_aa: CASSLGPGETQYF; v_call: TRBV7-9; j_call: TRBJ2-5
cdr3_aa: CASRQEASQTQYF; v_call: TRBV10-3; j_call: TRBJ2-5
cdr3_aa: CSVWGGAGGELFF; v_call: TRBV29-1; j_call: TRBJ2-2
cdr3_aa: CASSESLAGAETQYF; v_call: TRBV6-1; j_call: TRBJ2-5